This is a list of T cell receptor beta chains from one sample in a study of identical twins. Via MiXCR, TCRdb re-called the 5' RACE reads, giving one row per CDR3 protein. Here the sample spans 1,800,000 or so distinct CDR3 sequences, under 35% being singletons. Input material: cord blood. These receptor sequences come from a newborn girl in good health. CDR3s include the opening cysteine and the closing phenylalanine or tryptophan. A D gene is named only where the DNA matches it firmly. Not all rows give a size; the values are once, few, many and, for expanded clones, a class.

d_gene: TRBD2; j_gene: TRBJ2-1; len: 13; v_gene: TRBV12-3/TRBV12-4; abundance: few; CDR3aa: CASSLAGTSSQFF; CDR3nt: TGTGCCAGCAGTTTAGCGGGGACTAGCTCGCAGTTCTTC
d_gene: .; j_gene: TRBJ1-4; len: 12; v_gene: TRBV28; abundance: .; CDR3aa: CASSWLKEKLFF; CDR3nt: TGTGCCAGCAGCTGGTTGAAGGAAAAACTGTTTTTT
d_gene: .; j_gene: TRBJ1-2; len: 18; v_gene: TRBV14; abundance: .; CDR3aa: CASSPGRTAPKRNYGYTF; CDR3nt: TGTGCCAGCAGTCCGGGGAGGACAGCGCCTAAACGTAACTATGGCTACACCTTC
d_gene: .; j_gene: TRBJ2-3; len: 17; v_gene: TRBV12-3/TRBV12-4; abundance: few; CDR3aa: CASSSGRESRFTDTQYF; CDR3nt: TGTGCCAGCAGTTCGGGCAGAGAGTCCCGTTTCACAGATACGCAGTATTTT
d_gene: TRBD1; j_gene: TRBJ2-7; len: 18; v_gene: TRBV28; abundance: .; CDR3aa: CASSSTGMDGWGCYEQYF; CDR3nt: TGTGCCAGCAGTTCGACAGGGATGGATGGATGGGGCTGCTACGAGCAGTACTTC
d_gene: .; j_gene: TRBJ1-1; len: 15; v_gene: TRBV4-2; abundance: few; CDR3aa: CASSHTPLRATEAFF; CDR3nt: TGTGCCAGCAGCCACACTCCCCTGAGGGCCACTGAAGCTTTCTTT
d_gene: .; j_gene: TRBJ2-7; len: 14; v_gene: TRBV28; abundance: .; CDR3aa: CASSLGLPYYEQYF; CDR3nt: TGTGCCAGCAGTTTAGGCCTCCCTTACTACGAGCAGTACTTC
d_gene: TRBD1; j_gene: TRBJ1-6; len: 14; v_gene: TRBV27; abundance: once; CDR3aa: CASSSGGANSPLHF; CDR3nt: TGTGCCAGCAGTTCAGGGGGGGCCAATTCACCCCTCCACTTT
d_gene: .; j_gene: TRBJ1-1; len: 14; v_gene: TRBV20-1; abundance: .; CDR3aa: CSARRGARATEAFF; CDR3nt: TGCAGTGCTAGGAGGGGGGCCCGTGCCACTGAAGCTTTCTTT
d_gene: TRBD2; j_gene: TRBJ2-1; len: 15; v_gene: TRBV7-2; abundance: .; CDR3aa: CASSRAGGHNIEQFF; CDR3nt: TGTGCCAGCAGCCGGGCGGGGGGGCATAATATTGAGCAGTTCTTC
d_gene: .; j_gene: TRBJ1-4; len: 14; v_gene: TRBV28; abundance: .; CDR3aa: CAGSLASTAEKLFF; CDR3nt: TGTGCCGGCAGTTTAGCCTCGACGGCCGAAAAACTGTTTTTT
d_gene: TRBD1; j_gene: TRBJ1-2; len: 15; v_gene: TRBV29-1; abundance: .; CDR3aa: CSVEEYRGGPYGYTF; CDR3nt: TGCAGCGTGGAAGAATACAGGGGTGGACCCTATGGCTACACCTTC
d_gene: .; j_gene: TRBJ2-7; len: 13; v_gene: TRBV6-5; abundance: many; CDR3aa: CASSYRGSYEQYF; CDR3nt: TGTGCCAGCAGTTACAGGGGCTCCTACGAGCAGTACTTC
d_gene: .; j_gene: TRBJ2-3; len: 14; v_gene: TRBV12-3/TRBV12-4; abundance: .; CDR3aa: CASSLGELPDTQYF; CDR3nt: TGTGCCAGCAGTTTAGGGGAACTCCCAGATACGCAGTATTTT
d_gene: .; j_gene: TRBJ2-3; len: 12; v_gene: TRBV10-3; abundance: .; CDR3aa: CAIGPFTDTQYF; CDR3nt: TGTGCCATCGGACCCTTCACGGATACGCAGTATTTT
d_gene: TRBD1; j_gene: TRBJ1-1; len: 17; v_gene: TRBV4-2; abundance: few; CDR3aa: CASSQETQGAGDTEAFF; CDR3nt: TGTGCCAGCAGCCAAGAAACACAGGGGGCAGGGGACACTGAAGCTTTCTTT
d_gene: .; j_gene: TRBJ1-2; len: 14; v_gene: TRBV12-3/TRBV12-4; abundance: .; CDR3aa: CASSLRLQGYGYTF; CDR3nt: TGTGCCAGCAGTTTACGGTTACAAGGCTATGGCTACACCTTC
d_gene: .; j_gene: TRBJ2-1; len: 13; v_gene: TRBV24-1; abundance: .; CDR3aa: CATSDHIGDEQFF; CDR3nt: TGTGCCACCAGTGATCACATTGGTGATGAGCAGTTCTTC
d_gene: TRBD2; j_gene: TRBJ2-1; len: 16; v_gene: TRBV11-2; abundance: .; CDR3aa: CASRYSLAGGGNEQFF; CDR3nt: TGTGCCAGCAGATATTCACTAGCGGGAGGCGGCAATGAGCAGTTCTTC
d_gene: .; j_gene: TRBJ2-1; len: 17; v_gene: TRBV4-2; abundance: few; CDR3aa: CASSQGGGWEIYNEQFF; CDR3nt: TGTGCCAGCAGCCAAGGGGGAGGTTGGGAGATCTACAATGAGCAGTTCTTC
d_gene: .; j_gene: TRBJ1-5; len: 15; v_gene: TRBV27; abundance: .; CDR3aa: CASSLSRVGNQPQHF; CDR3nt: TGTGCCAGCAGTTTGTCGAGGGTCGGAAATCAGCCCCAGCATTTT
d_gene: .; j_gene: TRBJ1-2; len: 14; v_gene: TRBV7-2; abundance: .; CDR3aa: CASSLWGMDYGYTF; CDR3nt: TGTGCCAGCAGCTTATGGGGAATGGACTATGGCTACACCTTC
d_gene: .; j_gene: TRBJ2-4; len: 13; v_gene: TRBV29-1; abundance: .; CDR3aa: CSVVLRSRWEQYF; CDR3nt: TGCAGCGTTGTACTGAGGTCGAGGTGGGAGCAGTACTTC
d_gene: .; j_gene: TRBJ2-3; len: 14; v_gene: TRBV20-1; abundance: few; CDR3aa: CSARDPNRSDTQYF; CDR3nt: TGCAGTGCTAGAGACCCAAATCGATCAGATACGCAGTATTTT
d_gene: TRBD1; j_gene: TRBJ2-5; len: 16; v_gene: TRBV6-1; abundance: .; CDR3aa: CASSEEKGTAQETQYF; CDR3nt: TGTGCCAGCAGTGAGGAGAAAGGGACAGCTCAAGAGACCCAGTACTTC
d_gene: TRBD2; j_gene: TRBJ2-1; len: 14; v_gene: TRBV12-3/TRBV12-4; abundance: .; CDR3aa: CASRPGTSGGSKFF; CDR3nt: TGTGCCAGCAGACCCGGGACTAGCGGGGGGTCTAAGTTCTTC
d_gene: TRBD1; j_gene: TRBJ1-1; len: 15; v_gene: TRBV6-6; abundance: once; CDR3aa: CASSYDRGMNTEAFF; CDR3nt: TGTGCCAGCAGTTACGACAGGGGCATGAACACTGAAGCTTTCTTT
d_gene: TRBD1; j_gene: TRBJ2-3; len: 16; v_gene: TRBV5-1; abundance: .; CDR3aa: CASSLGLQGPTDTQYF; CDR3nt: TGCGCCAGCAGCTTGGGACTACAGGGGCCCACAGATACGCAGTATTTT
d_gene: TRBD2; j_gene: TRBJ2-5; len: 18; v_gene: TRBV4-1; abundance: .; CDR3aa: CVSSQQPLLAGGDNEQYF; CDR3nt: TGCGTCAGCAGCCAGCAGCCATTACTAGCGGGAGGCGACAATGAGCAGTACTTC
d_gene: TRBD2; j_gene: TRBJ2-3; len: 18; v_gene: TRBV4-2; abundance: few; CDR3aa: CASSQAGLAGGSTDTQYF; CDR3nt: TGTGCCAGCAGCCAAGCCGGACTAGCGGGGGGTAGCACAGATACGCAGTATTTT
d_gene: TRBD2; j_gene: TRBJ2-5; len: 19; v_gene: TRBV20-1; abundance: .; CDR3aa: CSATSKRGTSGRWRNEQYF; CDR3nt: TGCAGTGCTACCTCAAAACGGGGGACTAGCGGGAGATGGAGAAATGAGCAGTACTTC
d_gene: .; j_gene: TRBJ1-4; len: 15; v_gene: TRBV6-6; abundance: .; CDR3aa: CASSYSIGGMQGLFF; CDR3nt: TGTGCCAGCAGTTACTCGATAGGAGGTATGCAGGGACTGTTTTTT
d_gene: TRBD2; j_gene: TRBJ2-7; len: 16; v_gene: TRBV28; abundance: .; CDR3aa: CASAKGGGSSYNEQYF; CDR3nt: TGTGCCAGCGCTAAAGGCGGGGGGAGCTCCTACAATGAGCAGTACTTC
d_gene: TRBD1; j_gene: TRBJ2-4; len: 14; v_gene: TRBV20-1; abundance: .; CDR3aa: CSARGGRGRDIQYF; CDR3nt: TGCAGTGCTAGAGGAGGCAGGGGGCGCGACATTCAGTACTTC
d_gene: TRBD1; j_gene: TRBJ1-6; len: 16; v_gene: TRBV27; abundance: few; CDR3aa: CASSPPDRAMNSPLHF; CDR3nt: TGTGCCAGCAGTCCGCCGGACAGGGCAATGAATTCACCCCTCCACTTT
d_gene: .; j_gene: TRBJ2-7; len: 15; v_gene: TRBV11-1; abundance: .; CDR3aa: CASSLVRGRYNEQYF; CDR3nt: TGTGCCAGCAGCTTGGTACGCGGGCGTTACAATGAGCAGTACTTC
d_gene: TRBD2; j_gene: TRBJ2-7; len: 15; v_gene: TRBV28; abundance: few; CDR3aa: CASRRGLGGNGEQYF; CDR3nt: TGTGCCAGCAGGCGGGGACTAGGGGGAAATGGTGAGCAGTACTTC
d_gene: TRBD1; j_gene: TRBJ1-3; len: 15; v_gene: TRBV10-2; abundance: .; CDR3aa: CASTMTGQGENTIYF; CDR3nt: TGCGCCAGCACCATGACGGGACAGGGAGAAAACACCATATATTTT
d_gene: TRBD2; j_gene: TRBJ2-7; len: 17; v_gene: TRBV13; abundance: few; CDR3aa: CASSSLLRLAGGYEQYF; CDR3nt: TGTGCCAGCAGCTCCCTCCTCCGACTAGCGGGAGGTTACGAGCAGTACTTC
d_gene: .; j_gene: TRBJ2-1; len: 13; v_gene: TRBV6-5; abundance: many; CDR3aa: CASRTTAYNEQFF; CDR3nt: TGTGCCAGCAGGACGACAGCCTACAATGAGCAGTTCTTC
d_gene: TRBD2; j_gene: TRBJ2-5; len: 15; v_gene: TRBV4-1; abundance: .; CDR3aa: CASSQLRASGNEQYF; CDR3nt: TGCGCCAGCAGCCAGTTGCGGGCTAGCGGCAATGAGCAGTACTTC